This T cell receptor beta chain was obtained from a study of T cell repertoires in cytomegalovirus infection. Study summary: Recently described HLA-C-restricted plus well-studied HLA-B-restricted CMV epitopes were used. Indications of both CMV infection and matching HLA type were provided by public TCR beta signatures.

CDR1 and CDR2 (germline): SGHTA, FQGNSA. The CDR3 is 14 amino acids. Trimming pared 1 base from V and 2 bases from J, leaving 7 bases between. The study, taken as a whole, reports: There were HLA-C-restricted CMV-specific TCR beta clonotypes dominating the ex vivo response. Cumulative frequency of public TCR beta families picked out carriers of CMV plus the relevant HLA.

Each CDR3 protein gets one entry after TCRdb re-called the reads with MiXCR. The table shows 550,000 to 850,000 distinct CDR3 sequences, with around 32% occurring only once. This clonotype was seen many times. Its antigen is as yet unknown. This clonotype originated in a human donor in good health (CMV status not recorded). Some clones in this sample may be carry-over from other donors' samples. The specimen comprised cultured PBMCs, sampled from culture after CMV antigen stimulation. The genes are TRBV7-2 and TRBJ2-3; D call uncertain. CDR3: CASSLDRSTDTQYF. As DNA, the CDR3 is TGTGCCAGCAGCTTAGATCGTTCCACAGATACGCAGTATTTT. Full variable domain (remainder filled in from reference TRBV7-2 and TRBJ2-3): GAGVSQSPSNKVTEKGKDVELRCDPISGHTALYWYRQSLGQGLEFLIYFQGNSAPDKSGLPSDRFSAERTGGSVSTLTIQRTQQEDSAVYLCASSLDRSTDTQYFGPGTRLTVL.